This T cell receptor (beta chain) was captured in a study of T-cell memory formation after mild COVID-19. At the level of the study: Clusters of TCRs were largely donor specific. Regarding the study as a whole: The authors did not confirm SARS-CoV-2 specificity of second-wave clones peaking day 37. Pre-infection memory already had some responding clones, implying cross-reactive memory joined.

Barcoded TCR alpha and TCR beta cDNA libraries with UMIs came from 5'RACE using constant-segment primers. MiXCR was run by TCRdb on the 5' RACE reads, yielding one entry per CDR3 protein. The sample lists under 700,000 distinct CDR3 sequences, about a fifth occurring once. CDR1 is SGHRS, CDR2 YFSETQ, per germline. The CDR3 loop spans 16 amino acids. Trimming took 2 bases from V and 3 from J; bases not matched to a gene: 11. This clonotype has just one count. Its antigen remains unidentified. The TCR sequence derives from an adult woman who had mild COVID-19 (a few samples of this study predate the infection). Cell type and time point are not known. The sample taken for sequencing was PBMCs or a T cell subset sorted from them (not recorded which). The chain combines TRBV5-1 with TRBJ2-7; 7 bases match TRBD1. CDR3 region: CASSFLTRDSGYEQYF. For the CDR3, the DNA is TGCGCCAGCAGCTTCCTAACCCGGGACAGTGGCTACGAGCAGTACTTC.